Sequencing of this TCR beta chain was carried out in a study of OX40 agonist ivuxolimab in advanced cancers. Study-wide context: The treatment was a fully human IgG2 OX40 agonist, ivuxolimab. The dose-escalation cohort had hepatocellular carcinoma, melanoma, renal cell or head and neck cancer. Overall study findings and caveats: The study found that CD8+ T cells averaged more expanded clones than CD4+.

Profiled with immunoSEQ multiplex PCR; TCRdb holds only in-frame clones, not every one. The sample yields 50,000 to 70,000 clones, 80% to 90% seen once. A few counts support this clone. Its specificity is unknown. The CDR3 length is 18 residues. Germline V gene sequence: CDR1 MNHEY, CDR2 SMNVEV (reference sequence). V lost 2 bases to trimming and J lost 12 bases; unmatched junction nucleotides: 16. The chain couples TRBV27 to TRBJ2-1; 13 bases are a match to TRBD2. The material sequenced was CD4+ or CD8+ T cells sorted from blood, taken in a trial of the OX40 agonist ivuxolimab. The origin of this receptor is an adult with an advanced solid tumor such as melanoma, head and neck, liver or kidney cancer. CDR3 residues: CASSLGSWTSGRLGGQFF. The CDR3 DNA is TGTGCCAGCAGTTTAGGGTCTTGGACTAGCGGGAGATTAGGTGGGCAGTTCTTC.